Below, 3 T cell receptor beta chains from the same sample are listed, as sequenced in a study of identical twins (dated by TCRdb to 2016 to 2018). The library relied on 5' RACE. Sequencer: Illumina HiSeq 2000. The public reads were quality trimmed at Q25 with fastp and then assembled into clones with MiXCR by TCRdb, keeping productive beta chains. CDR3 protein duplicates are merged, each entry listing the most common genes and DNA. A total of some 730,000 distinct CDR3 sequences appear in this sample, 15% to 20% of them only once. The ten largest account for roughly 14% of the sample. The sample also formed part of further work on T cells expressing NK-cell markers.

Input material: PBMCs. The receptor source for this set is a woman between 18 and 30 years old in good health.

The CDR3 region has the DNA TGTGCCAGCAGCGTAGGGACAGGTCACTACGAGCAGTACTTC. Protein product: CASSVGTGHYEQYF. The chain links TRBV9 to TRBJ2-7; 7 nucleotides align to TRBD1. The CDR3 length is 14 residues. Germline V gene data show CDR1 as SGDLS and CDR2 as YYNGEE. V lost 0 bases and J lost 3; bases outside the gene matches: 3.

This rearrangement joins TRBV5-5 to TRBJ2-1, with D possibly TRBD2 on 5 matching bases. Trimming removed 4 bases at V and 2 bases at J, with 10 bases between. This CDR3 comprises 14 residues. Germline V gene lookup returns CDR1 SGHKS and CDR2 YYEKEE (reference sequence). The CDR3 region has the DNA TGTGCCAGCAGCCAGCGGACTGCCTACAATGAGCAGTTCTTC. Protein: CASSQRTAYNEQFF.

This clonotype occurred many times. A junction boundary mismatches the germline segment, possibly from a read error. The rearrangement links TRBV5-1 to TRBJ1-1; D may be TRBD1 (5 bases). CDR1 and CDR2 (germline): SGHRS, YFSETQ. The CDR3 runs 13 residues. This CDR3 reads CASSFGANTEAFF. The CDR3 nucleotides read TGTGCCAGCAGTTTTGGGGCGAACACTGAAGCTTTCTTT.